This record covers a single TCR beta chain. Antigen: not known. This clone may be a read error of a much larger clone one base away. This same CDR3 is encoded by further DNA sequences in the sample. Trimming took off 6 bases at V and 0 bases at J, with 2 bases between the two ends. Per germline, CDR1 MNHNY and CDR2 SVGAGI (reference sequence). The CDR3 has 11 amino acids. The sample originates from a study of shared clonotypes between healthy human individuals. Study-wide results and limits: Non-shared clonotypes showed lower generation probabilities than clonotypes common to all four donors.

The deep-level immunoSEQ assay was used. In the original processing: Quality scores were absent from the junction-only immunoSEQ sequences, so filtering differed. The repertoire was sequenced with immunoSEQ multiplex PCR; TCRdb's copy has only in-frame clones and lacks some. V, J and clone size are taken as reported in that table, and D and trimming were inferred from the DNA itself. Of under 2.5 million clones listed, 92% are singletons. Naive CD45RA+ and memory CD45RA-negative subsets were split from CD4+ cells. This chain joins TRBV6-6 and TRBJ1-1; the D is unclear. The origin of this receptor is a man between 18 and 29 years old in good health. Some clones in this sample may be carry-over from other donors' samples. Sequenced: naive CD4+ T cells from PBMCs. The subset is: CD45RA+ positively selected. DNA of the CDR3: TGTGCCAGCAGATTGAACACTGAAGCTTTCTTT. Residues: CASRLNTEAFF.